The source of this T cell receptor beta chain is a study of blood T cell repertoires in COVID-19. Study information: Italy, Spain and the United States were the sources of the convalescent and acute COVID-19 samples. PBMCs, B-cell-depleted T cells, or T cells were the source of the cDNA or gDNA that made up the material.

V gave up 0 bases and J gave up 2 bases, with 2 bases separating them. CDR3 length equals 13 residues. CDR1 is SGHNT and CDR2 is YYREEE in the germline V gene (reference sequence). The assay was immunoSEQ multiplex PCR, and TCRdb's table has in-frame clones only and misses some. The data show almost 350,000 clones, roughly nine tenths seen once. This rearrangement joins TRBV5-4 to TRBJ2-2; D uncertain. Sequences were obtained from peripheral blood. This receptor was obtained from a woman in her sixties or seventies with COVID-19, enrolled during active disease. CDR3 sequence (DNA): TGTGCCAGCAGCTTGGTAAACACCGGGGAGCTGTTTTTT. Translated, it gives CASSLVNTGELFF.